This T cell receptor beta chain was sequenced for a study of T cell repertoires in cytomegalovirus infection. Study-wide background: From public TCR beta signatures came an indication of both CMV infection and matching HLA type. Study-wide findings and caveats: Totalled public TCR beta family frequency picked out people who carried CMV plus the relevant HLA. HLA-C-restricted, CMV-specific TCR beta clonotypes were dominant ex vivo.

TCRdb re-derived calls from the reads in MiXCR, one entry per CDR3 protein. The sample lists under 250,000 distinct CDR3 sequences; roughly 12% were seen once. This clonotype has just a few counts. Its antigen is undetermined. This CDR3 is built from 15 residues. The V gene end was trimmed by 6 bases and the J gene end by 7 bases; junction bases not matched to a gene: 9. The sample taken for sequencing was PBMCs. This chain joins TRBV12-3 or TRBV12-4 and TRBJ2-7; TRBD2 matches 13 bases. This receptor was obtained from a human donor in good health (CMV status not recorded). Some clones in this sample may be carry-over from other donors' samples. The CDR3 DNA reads TGTGCCAGCAGCCCCGGACTAGCGGGAGTAAGGGAGCAGTACTTC. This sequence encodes CASSPGLAGVREQYF.